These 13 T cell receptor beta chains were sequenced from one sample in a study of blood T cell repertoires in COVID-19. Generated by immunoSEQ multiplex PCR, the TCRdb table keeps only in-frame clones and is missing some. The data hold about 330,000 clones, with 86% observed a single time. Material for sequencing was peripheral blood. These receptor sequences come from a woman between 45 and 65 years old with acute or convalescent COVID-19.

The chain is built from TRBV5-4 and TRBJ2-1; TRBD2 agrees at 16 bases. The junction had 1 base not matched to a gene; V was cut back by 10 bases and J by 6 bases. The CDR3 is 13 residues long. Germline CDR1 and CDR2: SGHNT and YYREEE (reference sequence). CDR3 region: CAGTSGRANEQFF. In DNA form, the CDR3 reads TGTGCCGGGACTAGCGGGAGGGCCAATGAGCAGTTCTTC. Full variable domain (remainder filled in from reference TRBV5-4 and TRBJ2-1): ETGVTQSPTHLIKTRGQQVTLRCSSQSGHNTVSWYQQALGQGPQFIFQYYREEENGRGNFPPRFSGLQFPNYSSELNVNALELDDSALYLCAGTSGRANEQFFGPGTRLTVL.

CDR3 DNA sequence: TGTGCCAGCAGGGCCGGGACAGCCCAAGAGACCCAGTACTTC. It translates to CASRAGTAQETQYF. The chain couples TRBV6-5 to TRBJ2-5; TRBD1 aligns across 7 bases. V was pared by 6 bases and J by 1 base, with 5 bases of the junction left unmatched. Germline V CDR1 and CDR2: MNHEY, SVGAGI. The CDR3 has 14 residues.

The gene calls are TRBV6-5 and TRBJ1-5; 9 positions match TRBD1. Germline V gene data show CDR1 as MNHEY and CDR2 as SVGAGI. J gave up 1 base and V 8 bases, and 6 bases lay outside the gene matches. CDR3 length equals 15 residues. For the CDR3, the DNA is TGTGCCAGCGCCAACAGGGGGCCGAGCAATCAGCCCCAGCATTTT. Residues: CASANRGPSNQPQHF.

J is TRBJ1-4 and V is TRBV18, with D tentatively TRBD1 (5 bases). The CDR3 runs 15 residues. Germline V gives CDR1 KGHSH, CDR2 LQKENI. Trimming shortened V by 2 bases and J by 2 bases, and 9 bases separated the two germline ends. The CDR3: CASSPSAGTNEKLFF. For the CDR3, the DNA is TGTGCCAGCTCACCAAGCGCAGGGACTAATGAAAAACTGTTTTTT.

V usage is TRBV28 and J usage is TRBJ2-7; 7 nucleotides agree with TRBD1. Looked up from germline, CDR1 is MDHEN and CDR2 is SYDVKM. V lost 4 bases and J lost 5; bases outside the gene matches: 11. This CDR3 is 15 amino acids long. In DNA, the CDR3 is TGTGCCAGCAGTTCAACTACAGGGGCTCGGAACGAGCAGTACTTC. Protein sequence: CASSSTTGARNEQYF.

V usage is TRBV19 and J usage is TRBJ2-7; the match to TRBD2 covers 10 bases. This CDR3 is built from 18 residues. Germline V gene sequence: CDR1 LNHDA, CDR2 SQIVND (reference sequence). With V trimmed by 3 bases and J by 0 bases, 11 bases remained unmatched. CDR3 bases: TGTGCCAGTAGTATCTTTATTGCCGGGACTAGCGTCTCCTACGAGCAGTACTTC. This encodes CASSIFIAGTSVSYEQYF.

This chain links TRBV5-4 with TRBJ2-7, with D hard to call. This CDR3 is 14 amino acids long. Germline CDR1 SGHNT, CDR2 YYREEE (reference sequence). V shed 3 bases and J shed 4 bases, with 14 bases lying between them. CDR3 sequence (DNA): TGTGCCAGCAGCTCCCGACTGGAAACTTACGAGCAGTACTTC. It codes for CASSSRLETYEQYF.

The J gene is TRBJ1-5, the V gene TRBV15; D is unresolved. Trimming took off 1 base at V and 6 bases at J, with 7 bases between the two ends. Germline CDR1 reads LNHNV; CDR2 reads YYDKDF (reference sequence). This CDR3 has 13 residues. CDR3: CATSRVRTQPQHF. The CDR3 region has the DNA TGTGCCACCAGCAGAGTTAGAACTCAGCCCCAGCATTTT.

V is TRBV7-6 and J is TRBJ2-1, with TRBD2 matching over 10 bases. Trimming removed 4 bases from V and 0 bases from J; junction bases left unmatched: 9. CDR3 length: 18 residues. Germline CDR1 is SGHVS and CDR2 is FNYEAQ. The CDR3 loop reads CASSSGGTSGASYNEQFF. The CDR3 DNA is TGTGCCAGCAGCTCTGGTGGAACTAGCGGGGCCTCCTACAATGAGCAGTTCTTC.

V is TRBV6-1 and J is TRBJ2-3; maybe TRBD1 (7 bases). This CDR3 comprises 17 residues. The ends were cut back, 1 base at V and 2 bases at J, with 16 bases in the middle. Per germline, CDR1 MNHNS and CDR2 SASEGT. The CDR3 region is CASSEDGGTVSTDTQYF. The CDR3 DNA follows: TGTGCCAGCAGTGAAGACGGAGGGACAGTTTCCACAGATACGCAGTATTTT.

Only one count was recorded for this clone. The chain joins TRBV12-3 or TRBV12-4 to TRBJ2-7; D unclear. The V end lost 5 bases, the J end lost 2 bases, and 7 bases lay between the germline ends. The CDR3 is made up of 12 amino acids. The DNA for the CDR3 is TGTGCCAGCAGTCCGTCGGCCTACGAGCAGTACTTC. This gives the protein CASSPSAYEQYF.

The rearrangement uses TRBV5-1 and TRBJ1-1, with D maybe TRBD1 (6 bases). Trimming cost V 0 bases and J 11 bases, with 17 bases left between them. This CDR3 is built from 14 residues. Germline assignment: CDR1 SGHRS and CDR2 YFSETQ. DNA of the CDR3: TGCGCCAGCAGCTTGGAAGGGGGAAGTGTTGTGGCTTTCTTT. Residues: CASSLEGGSVVAFF.

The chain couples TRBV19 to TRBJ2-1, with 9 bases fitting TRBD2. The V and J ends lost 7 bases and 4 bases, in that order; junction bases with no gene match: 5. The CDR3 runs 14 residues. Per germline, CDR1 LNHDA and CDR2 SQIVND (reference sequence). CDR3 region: CASTRTSEYNEQFF. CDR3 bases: TGTGCCAGTACCCGGACTAGCGAGTACAATGAGCAGTTCTTC. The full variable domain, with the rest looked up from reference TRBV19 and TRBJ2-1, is DGGITQSPKYLFRKEGQNVTLSCEQNLNHDAMYWYRQDPGQGLRLIYYSQIVNDFQKGDIAEGYSVSREKKESFPLTVTSAQKNPTAFYLCASTRTSEYNEQFFGPGTRLTVL.